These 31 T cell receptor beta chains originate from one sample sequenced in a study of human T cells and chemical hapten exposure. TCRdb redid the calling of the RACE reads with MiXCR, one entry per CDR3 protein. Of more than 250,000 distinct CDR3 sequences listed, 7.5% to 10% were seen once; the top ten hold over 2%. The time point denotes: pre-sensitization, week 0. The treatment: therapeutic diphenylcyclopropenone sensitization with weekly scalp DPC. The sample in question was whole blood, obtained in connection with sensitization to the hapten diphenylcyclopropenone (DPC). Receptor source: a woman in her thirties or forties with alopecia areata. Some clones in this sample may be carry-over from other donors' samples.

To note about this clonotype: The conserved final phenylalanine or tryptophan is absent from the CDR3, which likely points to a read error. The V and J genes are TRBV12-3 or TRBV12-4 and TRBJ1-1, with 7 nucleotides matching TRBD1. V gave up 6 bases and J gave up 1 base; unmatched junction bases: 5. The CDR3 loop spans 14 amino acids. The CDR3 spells CASSPGTANTEAFL. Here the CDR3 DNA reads TGTGCCAGCAGCCCCGGGACAGCGAACACTGAAGCTTTCTTA.

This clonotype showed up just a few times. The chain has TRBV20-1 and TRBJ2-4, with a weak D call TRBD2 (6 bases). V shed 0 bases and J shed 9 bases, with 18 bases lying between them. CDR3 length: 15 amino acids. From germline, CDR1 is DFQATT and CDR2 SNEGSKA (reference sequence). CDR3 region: CSAREPGSSPPIQYF. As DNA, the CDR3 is TGCAGTGCTAGAGAGCCCGGGAGCAGCCCACCCATTCAGTACTTC.

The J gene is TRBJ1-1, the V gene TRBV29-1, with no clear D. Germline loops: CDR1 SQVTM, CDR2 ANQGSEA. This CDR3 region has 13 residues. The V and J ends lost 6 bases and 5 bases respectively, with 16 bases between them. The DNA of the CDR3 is TGCAGCGTCGCTCCGGGAGGAGGAACTGAAGCTTTCTTT. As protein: CSVAPGGGTEAFF.

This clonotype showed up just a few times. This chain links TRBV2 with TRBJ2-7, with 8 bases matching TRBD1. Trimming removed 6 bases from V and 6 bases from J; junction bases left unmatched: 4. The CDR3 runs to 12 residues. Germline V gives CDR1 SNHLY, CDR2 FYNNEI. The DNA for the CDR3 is TGTGCCAGCAGACCGGACAGGGCCGAGCAGTACTTC. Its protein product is CASRPDRAEQYF.

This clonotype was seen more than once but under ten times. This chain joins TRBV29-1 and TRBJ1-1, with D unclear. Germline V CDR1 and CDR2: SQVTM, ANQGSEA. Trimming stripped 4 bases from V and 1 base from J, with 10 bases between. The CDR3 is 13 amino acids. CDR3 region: CSVGKGGNTEAFF. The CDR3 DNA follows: TGCAGCGTTGGGAAGGGCGGGAACACTGAAGCTTTCTTT. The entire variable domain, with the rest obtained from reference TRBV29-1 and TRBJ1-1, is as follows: SAVISQKPSRDICQRGTSLTIQCQVDSQVTMMFWYRQQPGQSLTLIATANQGSEATYESGFVIDKFPISRPNLTFSTLTVSNMSPEDSSIYLCSVGKGGNTEAFFGQGTRLTVV.

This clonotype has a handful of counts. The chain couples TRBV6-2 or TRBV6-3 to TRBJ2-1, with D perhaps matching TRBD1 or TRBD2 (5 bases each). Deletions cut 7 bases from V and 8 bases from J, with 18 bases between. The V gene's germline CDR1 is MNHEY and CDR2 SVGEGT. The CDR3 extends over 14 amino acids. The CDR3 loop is CASTLVGGFDEQFF. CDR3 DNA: TGTGCCAGCACCCTAGTTGGGGGATTCGATGAGCAGTTCTTC.

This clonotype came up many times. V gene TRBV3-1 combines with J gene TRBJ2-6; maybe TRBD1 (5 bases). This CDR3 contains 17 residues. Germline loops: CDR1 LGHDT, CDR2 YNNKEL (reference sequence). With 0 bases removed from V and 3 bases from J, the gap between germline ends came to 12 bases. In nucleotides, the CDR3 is TGTGCCAGCAGCCAAGATAGTCCAGGGTATGGGGCCAACGTCCTGACTTTC. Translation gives CASSQDSPGYGANVLTF.

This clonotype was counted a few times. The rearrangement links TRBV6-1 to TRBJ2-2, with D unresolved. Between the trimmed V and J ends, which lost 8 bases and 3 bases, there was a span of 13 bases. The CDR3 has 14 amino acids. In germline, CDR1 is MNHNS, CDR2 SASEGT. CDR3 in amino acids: CASSVTPDTGELFF. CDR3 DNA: TGTGCCAGCTCCGTCACGCCCGACACCGGGGAGCTGTTTTTT.

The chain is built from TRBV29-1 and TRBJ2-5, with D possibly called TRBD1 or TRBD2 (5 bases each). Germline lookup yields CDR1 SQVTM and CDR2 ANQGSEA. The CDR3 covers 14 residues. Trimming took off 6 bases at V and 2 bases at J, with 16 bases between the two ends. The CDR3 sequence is CSVQTGTQQETQYF. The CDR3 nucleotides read TGCAGCGTCCAAACCGGGACGCAGCAAGAGACCCAGTACTTC.

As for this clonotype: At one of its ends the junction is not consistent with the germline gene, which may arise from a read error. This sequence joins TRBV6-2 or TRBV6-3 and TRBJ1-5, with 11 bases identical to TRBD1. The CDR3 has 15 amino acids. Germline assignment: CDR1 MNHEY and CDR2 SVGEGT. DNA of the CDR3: TGTGCCAGCAGCCGGACAGGGGGCGGCAAACAGCCCCAGCATTTT. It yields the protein CASSRTGGGKQPQHF.

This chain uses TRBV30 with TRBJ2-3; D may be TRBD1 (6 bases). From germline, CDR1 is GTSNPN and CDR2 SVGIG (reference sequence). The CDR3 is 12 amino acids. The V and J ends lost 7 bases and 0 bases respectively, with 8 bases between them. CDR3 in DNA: TGTGCCTCCCAGGGGAGCACAGATACGCAGTATTTT. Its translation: CASQGSTDTQYF. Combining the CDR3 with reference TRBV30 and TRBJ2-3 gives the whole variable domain SQTIHQWPATLVQPVGSPLSLECTVEGTSNPNLYWYRQAAGRGLQLLFYSVGIGQISSEVPQNLSASRPQDRQFILSSKKLLLSDSGFYLCASQGSTDTQYFGPGTRLTVL.

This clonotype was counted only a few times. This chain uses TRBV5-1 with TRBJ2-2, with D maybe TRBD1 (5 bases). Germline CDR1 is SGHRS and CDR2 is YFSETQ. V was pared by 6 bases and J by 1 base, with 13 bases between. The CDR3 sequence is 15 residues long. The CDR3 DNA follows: TGCGCCAGCATCCAGGGCACCTGGAACACCGGGGAGCTGTTTTTT. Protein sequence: CASIQGTWNTGELFF.

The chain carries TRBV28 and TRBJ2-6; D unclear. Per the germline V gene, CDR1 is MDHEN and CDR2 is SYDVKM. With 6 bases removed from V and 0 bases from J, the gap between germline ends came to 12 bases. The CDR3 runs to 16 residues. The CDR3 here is CASSSGLLSGANVLTF. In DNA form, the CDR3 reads TGTGCCAGCAGCTCGGGCCTTCTCTCTGGGGCCAACGTCCTGACTTTC.

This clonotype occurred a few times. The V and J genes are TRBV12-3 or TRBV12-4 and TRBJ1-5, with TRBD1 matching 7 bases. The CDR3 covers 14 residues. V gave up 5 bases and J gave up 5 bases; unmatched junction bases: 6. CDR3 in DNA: TGTGCCAGCAGTAGTAGGGGGCTATATCAGCCCCAGCATTTT. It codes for CASSSRGLYQPQHF.

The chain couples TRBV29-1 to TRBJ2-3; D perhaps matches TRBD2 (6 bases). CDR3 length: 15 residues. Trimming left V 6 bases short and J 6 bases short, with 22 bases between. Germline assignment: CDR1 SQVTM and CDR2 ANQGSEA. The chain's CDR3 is CSVASFGLSEDTQYF. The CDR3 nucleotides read TGCAGCGTAGCCTCCTTCGGACTATCTGAGGATACGCAGTATTTT.

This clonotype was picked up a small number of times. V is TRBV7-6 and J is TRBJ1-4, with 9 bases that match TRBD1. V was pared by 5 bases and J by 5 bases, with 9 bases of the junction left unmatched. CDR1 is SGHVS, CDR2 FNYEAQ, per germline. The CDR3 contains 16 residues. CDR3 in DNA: TGTGCCAGCAGCCCGAGGGTAGGACAGGGGAATGAAAAACTGTTTTTT. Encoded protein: CASSPRVGQGNEKLFF.

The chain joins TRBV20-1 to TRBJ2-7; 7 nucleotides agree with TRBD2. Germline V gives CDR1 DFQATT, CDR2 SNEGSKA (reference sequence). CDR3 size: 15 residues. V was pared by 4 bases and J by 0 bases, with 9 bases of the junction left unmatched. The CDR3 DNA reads TGCAGTGCTACAAGGACTAGGCGGCGCTCCTACGAGCAGTACTTC. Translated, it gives CSATRTRRRSYEQYF.

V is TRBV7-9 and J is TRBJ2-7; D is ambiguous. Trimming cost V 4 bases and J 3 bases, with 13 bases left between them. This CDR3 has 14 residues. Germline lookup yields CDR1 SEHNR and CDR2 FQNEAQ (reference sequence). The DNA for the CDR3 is TGTGCCAGCAGCTCCGCCGGGTCCTACTACGAGCAGTACTTC. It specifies CASSSAGSYYEQYF.

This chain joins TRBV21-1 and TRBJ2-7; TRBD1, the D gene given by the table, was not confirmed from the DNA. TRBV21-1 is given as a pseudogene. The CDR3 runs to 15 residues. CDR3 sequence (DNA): TGTGCCAGCAGCAAAGACCCAGGGTACTCCTACGAGCAGTACTTC. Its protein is CASSKDPGYSYEQYF.

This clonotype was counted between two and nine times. The CDR3 sequence is CAAGQERGYTF. In DNA form, the CDR3 reads TGTGCAGCAGGGCAGGAACGTGGCTACACCTTC. The rearrangement joins TRBV10-3 to TRBJ1-2; TRBD1 might be the D (5 bases). CDR1 is ENHRY and CDR2 is SYGVKD in the germline V gene. CDR3 length: 11 amino acids.

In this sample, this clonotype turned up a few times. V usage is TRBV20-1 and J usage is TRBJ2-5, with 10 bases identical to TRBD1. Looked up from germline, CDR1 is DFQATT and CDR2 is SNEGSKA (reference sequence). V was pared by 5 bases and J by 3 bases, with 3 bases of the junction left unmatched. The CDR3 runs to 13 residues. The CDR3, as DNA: TGCAGTGCTGGGGACAGGGGAAAAGAGACCCAGTACTTC. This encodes CSAGDRGKETQYF.

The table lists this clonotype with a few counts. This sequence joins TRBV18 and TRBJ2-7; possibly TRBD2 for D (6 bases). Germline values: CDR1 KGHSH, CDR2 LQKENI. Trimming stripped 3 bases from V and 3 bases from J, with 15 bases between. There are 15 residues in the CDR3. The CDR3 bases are TGTGCCAGCTCACCTCTTGGCGGGGAAAACTACGAGCAGTACTTC. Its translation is CASSPLGGENYEQYF.

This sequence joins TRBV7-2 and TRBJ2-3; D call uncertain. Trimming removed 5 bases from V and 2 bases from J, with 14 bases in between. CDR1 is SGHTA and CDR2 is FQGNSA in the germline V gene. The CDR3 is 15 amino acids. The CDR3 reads CASSPNSRATDTQYF. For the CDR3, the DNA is TGTGCCAGCAGCCCCAATAGTAGGGCCACAGATACGCAGTATTTT.

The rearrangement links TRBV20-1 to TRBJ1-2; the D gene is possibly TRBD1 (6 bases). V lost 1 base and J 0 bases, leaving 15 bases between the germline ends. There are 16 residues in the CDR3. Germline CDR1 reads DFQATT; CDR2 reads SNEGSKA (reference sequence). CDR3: CSARGAGESPNYGYTF. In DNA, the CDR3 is TGCAGTGCTAGAGGGGCAGGGGAGTCTCCTAACTATGGCTACACCTTC.

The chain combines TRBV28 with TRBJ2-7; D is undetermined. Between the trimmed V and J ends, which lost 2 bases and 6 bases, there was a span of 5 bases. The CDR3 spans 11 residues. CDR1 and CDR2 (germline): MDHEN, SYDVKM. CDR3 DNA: TGTGCCAGCAGTTTACGGCGCGAGCAGTACTTC. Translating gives CASSLRREQYF.

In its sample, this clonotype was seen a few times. As DNA, the CDR3 is TGTGCCAGCAGCGTAGGCGGTAGCGGGATCGGCGAGACCCAGTACTTC. Its protein is CASSVGGSGIGETQYF. This chain connects TRBV9 to TRBJ2-5, with 8 bases lining up with TRBD2. The CDR3 runs 16 residues. The germline V gene encodes CDR1 SGDLS and CDR2 YYNGEE. V lost 0 bases to trimming and J lost 5 bases; unmatched junction nucleotides: 9.

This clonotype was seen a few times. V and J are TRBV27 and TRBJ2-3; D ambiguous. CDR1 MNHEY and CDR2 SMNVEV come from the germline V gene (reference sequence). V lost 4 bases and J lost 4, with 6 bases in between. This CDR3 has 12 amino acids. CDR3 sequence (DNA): TGTGCCAGCAGTTCCTACCCAGATACGCAGTATTTT. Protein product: CASSSYPDTQYF.

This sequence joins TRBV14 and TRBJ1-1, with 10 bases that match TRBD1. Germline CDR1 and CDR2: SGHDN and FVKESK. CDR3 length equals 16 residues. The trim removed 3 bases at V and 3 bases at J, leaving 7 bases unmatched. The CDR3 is CASSQAGTGADTEAFF. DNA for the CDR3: TGTGCCAGCAGCCAGGCCGGGACAGGGGCAGACACTGAAGCTTTCTTT.

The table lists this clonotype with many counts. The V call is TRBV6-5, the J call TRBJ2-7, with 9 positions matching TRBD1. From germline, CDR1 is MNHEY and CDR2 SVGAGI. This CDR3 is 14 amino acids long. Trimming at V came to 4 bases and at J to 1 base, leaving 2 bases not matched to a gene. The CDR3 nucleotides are TGTGCCAGCAGTTTCGACAGGGGGTCCTACGAGCAGTACTTC. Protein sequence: CASSFDRGSYEQYF.

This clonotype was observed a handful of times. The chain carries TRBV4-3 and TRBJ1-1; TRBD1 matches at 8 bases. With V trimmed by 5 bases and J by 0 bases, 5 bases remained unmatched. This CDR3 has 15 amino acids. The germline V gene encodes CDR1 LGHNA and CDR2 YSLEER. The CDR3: CASSVGQGMNTEAFF. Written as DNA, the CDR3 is TGCGCCAGCAGCGTAGGACAGGGTATGAACACTGAAGCTTTCTTT.

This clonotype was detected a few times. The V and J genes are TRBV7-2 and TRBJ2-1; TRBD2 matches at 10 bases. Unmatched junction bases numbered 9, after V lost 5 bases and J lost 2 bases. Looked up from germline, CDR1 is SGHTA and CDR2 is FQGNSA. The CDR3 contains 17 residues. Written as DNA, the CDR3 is TGTGCCAGCAGCCGAAGCGGGAGGGGTGCGCCCTACAATGAGCAGTTCTTC. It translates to CASSRSGRGAPYNEQFF.